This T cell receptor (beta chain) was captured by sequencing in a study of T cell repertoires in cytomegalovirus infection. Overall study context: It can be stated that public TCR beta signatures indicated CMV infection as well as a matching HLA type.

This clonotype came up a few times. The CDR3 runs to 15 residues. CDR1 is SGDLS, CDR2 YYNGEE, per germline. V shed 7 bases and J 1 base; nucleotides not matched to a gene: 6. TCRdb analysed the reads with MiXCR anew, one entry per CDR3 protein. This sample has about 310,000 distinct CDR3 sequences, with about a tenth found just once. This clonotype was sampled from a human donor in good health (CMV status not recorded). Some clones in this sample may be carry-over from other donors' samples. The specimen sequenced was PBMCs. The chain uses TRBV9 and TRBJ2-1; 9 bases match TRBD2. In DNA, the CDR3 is TGTGCCAGCGACCCTAGCGGGGATTCCTACAATGAGCAGTTCTTC. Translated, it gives CASDPSGDSYNEQFF.